What follows are 27 T cell receptor beta chains derived from one specimen sequenced in a study of T cell changes during pregnancy in multiple sclerosis. The method was immunoSEQ multiplex PCR; TCRdb's version includes in-frame clones alone and lacks a portion of them. The table shows 25,000 to 30,000 clones, with 89% occurring only once. The source was CD8+ T cells from peripheral blood mononuclear cells, collected after pregnancy. These receptors all stem from a female donor with multiple sclerosis, enrolled in a pregnancy study.

V gene TRBV4-1 combines with J gene TRBJ2-1; the match to TRBD2 covers 14 bases. Germline CDR1 MGHRA, CDR2 YSYEKL. V trimming: 3 bases; J trimming: 1 base; junction bases outside the gene matches: 14. The CDR3 covers 21 residues. The CDR3 region has the DNA TGCGCCAGCAGCCAGAAAGCTGGGCCGGGACTAGCGGGAGAGTCCTACAATGAGCAGTTCTTC. Translation gives CASSQKAGPGLAGESYNEQFF.

V usage is TRBV7-9 and J usage is TRBJ1-2; no reliable D call. Trimming cost V 1 base and J 4 bases, with 7 bases left between them. Germline values: CDR1 SEHNR, CDR2 FQNEAQ (reference sequence). There are 13 residues in the CDR3. DNA for the CDR3: TGTGCCAGCAGCTTAGACCCCGGCTATGGCTACACCTTC. Translated: CASSLDPGYGYTF.

The CDR3 DNA is TGTGCCAGCAGCTCCGAAGGACTAGCGGCGGGCAATGAGCAGTTCTTC. Amino acids: CASSSEGLAAGNEQFF. The chain is built from TRBV7-9 and TRBJ2-1, with TRBD2 matching over 10 bases. V lost 4 bases and J lost 6; bases outside the gene matches: 9. The CDR3 runs to 16 residues. Germline assignment: CDR1 SEHNR and CDR2 FQNEAQ (reference sequence).

This clone was observed a single time. The chain uses TRBV6-4 and TRBJ1-3, with D unclear. The CDR3 covers 16 residues. Germline loops: CDR1 MRHNA, CDR2 SNTAGT. Trimming pared 4 bases from V and 0 bases from J, leaving 13 bases between. The CDR3 DNA reads as TGTGCCAGCAGTGTCTGGCCGACTATCTCTGGAAACACCATATATTTT. It is translated as CASSVWPTISGNTIYF.

This clone has more than one count but fewer than ten. V is TRBV29-1 and J is TRBJ2-7; TRBD1 aligns across 10 bases. J lost 4 bases, V lost 5 bases, and 5 bases had no gene match. Germline V CDR1 and CDR2: SQVTM, ANQGSEA. There are 13 residues in the CDR3. This chain's CDR3 is CSVLGQGIYEQYF. CDR3 sequence (DNA): TGCAGCGTTTTGGGACAGGGGATATACGAGCAGTACTTC.

This clone has just one count. V gene TRBV6-5 combines with J gene TRBJ2-1, with TRBD1 identical over 7 bases. CDR3 size: 12 residues. Germline CDR1 and CDR2: MNHEY and SVGAGI. The V segment lost 5 bases and the J segment 6 bases; nucleotides outside the gene matches: 1. The CDR3 DNA is TGTGCCAGCAGTCCAGGGGGCAATGAGCAGTTCTTC. It encodes CASSPGGNEQFF.

This chain uses TRBV11-2 with TRBJ2-7, with 7 bases lining up with TRBD1. Germline assignment: CDR1 SGHAT and CDR2 FQNNGV. CDR3 size: 14 residues. V shed 5 bases, J shed 5 bases, and the junction held 9 bases outside the gene matches. As DNA, the CDR3 is TGTGCCAGCAGCGAACCAGGGGGACAAGACGAGCAGTACTTC. Protein sequence: CASSEPGGQDEQYF.

The V and J genes are TRBV19 and TRBJ1-1, with TRBD1 as a possible D gene (6 bases). The CDR3 loop spans 17 amino acids. Per germline, CDR1 LNHDA and CDR2 SQIVND (reference sequence). V was clipped by 5 bases and J by 2 bases, with 21 bases between them. CDR3 in DNA: TGTGCCAGTAGTGTACGCAGGGGAAGGAGTGTAAACACTGAAGCTTTCTTT. Its protein is CASSVRRGRSVNTEAFF.

V usage is TRBV15 and J usage is TRBJ2-3; 8 nucleotides align to TRBD1. In germline, CDR1 is LNHNV, CDR2 YYDKDF (reference sequence). CDR3 length: 13 residues. The V segment lost 8 bases and the J segment 2 bases; nucleotides outside the gene matches: 3. The CDR3 here is CATGTGYTDTQYF. The DNA for the CDR3 is TGTGCCACCGGGACAGGATACACAGATACGCAGTATTTT.

The chain combines TRBV7-8 with TRBJ1-2, with TRBD1 matching 7 bases. The CDR3 has 16 amino acids. Looked up from germline, CDR1 is SGHVS and CDR2 is FQNEAQ. With 5 bases clipped from V and 6 bases from J, the junction kept 15 bases outside the gene matches. The CDR3 DNA follows: TGTGCCAGCAGCCCATCCAGGGGGGTTTCCTCGGATGGCTACACCTTC. As protein: CASSPSRGVSSDGYTF.

The V and J genes are TRBV4-1 and TRBJ2-7; the match to TRBD2 covers 7 bases. This CDR3 has 14 amino acids. V shed 0 bases and J 3 bases; nucleotides not matched to a gene: 2. Germline assignment: CDR1 MGHRA and CDR2 YSYEKL. The CDR3 reads CASSQDTGGYEQYF. The DNA for the CDR3 is TGCGCCAGCAGCCAAGATACGGGGGGCTACGAGCAGTACTTC.

The chain couples TRBV28 to TRBJ1-3; 7 bases agree with TRBD1. The V segment lost 2 bases and the J segment 3 bases; nucleotides outside the gene matches: 4. The CDR3 has 15 residues. Germline CDR1 is MDHEN and CDR2 is SYDVKM. The chain's CDR3 is CASSLTGEFGNTIYF. CDR3 DNA sequence: TGTGCCAGCAGTTTAACAGGGGAATTTGGAAACACCATATATTTT.

V gene TRBV11-1 combines with J gene TRBJ1-3; D is undetermined. From germline, CDR1 is SGHAT and CDR2 FQDESV (reference sequence). Deletions cut 1 base from V and 2 bases from J, with 12 bases between. The CDR3 spans 16 residues. The CDR3 bases are TGTGCCAGCAGCTTAGAGCGGGGTACAACTGGAAACACCATATATTTT. This codes for CASSLERGTTGNTIYF.

The genes are TRBV5-8 and TRBJ1-5; D is perhaps TRBD1 (6 bases). The V gene's germline CDR1 is SGHTS and CDR2 YDEGEE. Trimming left V 7 bases short and J 1 base short, with 9 bases between. The CDR3 is made up of 13 amino acids. The CDR3 DNA sequence: TGTGCCAGCGGGGACATCAGCAATCAGCCCCAGCATTTT. This translates into CASGDISNQPQHF. The full variable domain, its missing parts supplied by reference TRBV5-8 and TRBJ1-5, is EAGVTQSPTHLIKTRGQQATLRCSPISGHTSVYWYQQALGLGLQFLLWYDEGEERNRGNFPPRFSGRQFPNYSSELNVNALELEDSALYLCASGDISNQPQHFGDGTRLSIL.

V usage is TRBV19 and J usage is TRBJ1-2, with 7 bases lining up with TRBD1. The V gene's germline CDR1 is LNHDA and CDR2 SQIVND (reference sequence). The CDR3 runs to 15 residues. J gave up 8 bases and V 10 bases, and 19 bases lay outside the gene matches. CDR3 in amino acids: CATTASGQDSSGYTF. The CDR3 DNA reads as TGTGCCACTACAGCCTCAGGACAGGACTCTAGCGGCTACACCTTC.

The genes are TRBV4-3 and TRBJ1-1; 7 bases match TRBD1. J was trimmed by 1 base and V by 4 bases; bases with no gene match: 3. Germline V lookup: CDR1 LGHNA, CDR2 YSLEER. This CDR3 is built from 14 residues. CDR3 amino acids: CASSLGQENTEAFF. Here the CDR3 DNA reads TGCGCCAGCAGCCTTGGACAGGAGAACACTGAAGCTTTCTTT.

This chain uses TRBV27 with TRBJ2-6; 8 bases are shared with TRBD1. The ends lost 4 bases at V and 0 bases at J; junction bases unmatched: 11. Germline CDR1 MNHEY, CDR2 SMNVEV (reference sequence). This CDR3 comprises 19 residues. The CDR3, as DNA: TGTGCCAGCAGTTCATCGACCGGGACAGGCCGCTCTGGGGCCAACGTCCTGACTTTC. Its protein is CASSSSTGTGRSGANVLTF.

The rearrangement uses TRBV27 and TRBJ1-1; possibly TRBD1 for D (5 bases). The CDR3 is 15 residues long. CDR1 is MNHEY and CDR2 is SMNVEV in the germline V gene (reference sequence). Trimming took off 0 bases at V and 1 base at J, with 9 bases between the two ends. CDR3 bases: TGTGCCAGCAGTTTATCCGGCGGACAGAACACTGAAGCTTTCTTT. Translated: CASSLSGGQNTEAFF.

The rearrangement joins TRBV5-6 to TRBJ2-1; TRBD2 matches 7 bases. After removal of 0 bases from V and 14 bases from J, the junction contained 5 bases not matched to a gene. The CDR3 length is 12 residues. Germline values: CDR1 SGHDT, CDR2 YYEEEE. The CDR3 bases are TGTGCCAGCAGCTTGGTGGCGGGAGTTGAGTTCTTC. This translates into CASSLVAGVEFF.

V is TRBV19 and J is TRBJ1-1, with TRBD1 identical over 8 bases. With 4 bases clipped from V and 4 bases from J, the junction kept 5 bases outside the gene matches. The CDR3 runs 14 residues. The germline gives CDR1 LNHDA, CDR2 SQIVND (reference sequence). The chain's CDR3 is CASSTQGAVTEAFF. The DNA for the CDR3 is TGTGCCAGTAGTACCCAGGGGGCCGTCACTGAAGCTTTCTTT.

The chain couples TRBV4-1 to TRBJ2-3; D unresolved. CDR3 size: 14 residues. V lost 4 bases and J 4 bases, leaving 12 bases between the germline ends. Germline V gene sequence: CDR1 MGHRA, CDR2 YSYEKL. The CDR3 reads CASSPRPEPDTQYF. In DNA form, the CDR3 reads TGCGCCAGCAGCCCCCGGCCGGAGCCAGATACGCAGTATTTT.

The V and J genes are TRBV13 and TRBJ2-1; 14 bases are shared with TRBD2. CDR1 is PRHDT, CDR2 FYEKMQ, per germline (reference sequence). The CDR3 totals 16 residues. The junction had 5 bases not matched to a gene; V was cut back by 3 bases and J by 7 bases. CDR3 residues: CASSLTSGRARNEQFF. CDR3 bases: TGTGCCAGCAGCTTGACTAGCGGGAGGGCCAGGAATGAGCAGTTCTTC.

V gene TRBV27 combines with J gene TRBJ2-1, with TRBD2 identical over 8 bases. CDR3 length: 13 amino acids. The germline V gene encodes CDR1 MNHEY and CDR2 SMNVEV (reference sequence). The V segment lost 5 bases and the J segment 7 bases; nucleotides outside the gene matches: 4. The CDR3, as DNA: TGTGCCAGCAGTGGGACTAGTTTGAATGAGCAGTTCTTC. Its translation is CASSGTSLNEQFF.

This clone was detected only once. The J gene is TRBJ2-2, the V gene TRBV7-3, with TRBD2 matching over 9 bases. J gave up 7 bases and V 6 bases, and 6 bases lay outside the gene matches. The germline CDR1 and CDR2 sequences are SGHTA and FQGTGA. This CDR3 region has 14 residues. CDR3 DNA: TGTGCCAGCAGAGAAGCGGGAGGACTCGGGGAGCTGTTTTTT. Protein: CASREAGGLGELFF.

J is TRBJ2-5 and V is TRBV29-1; 12 bases line up with TRBD2. The CDR3 extends over 16 amino acids. V was clipped by 1 base and J by 4 bases; unmatched bases: 7. Germline V gene sequence: CDR1 SQVTM, CDR2 ANQGSEA. The CDR3 here is CSVEGTSGDGGETQYF. The CDR3 DNA reads as TGCAGCGTTGAAGGGACTAGCGGGGACGGCGGAGAGACCCAGTACTTC.

This rearrangement joins TRBV5-5 to TRBJ2-1; tentative D call: TRBD1 (6 bases). CDR1 is SGHKS, CDR2 YYEKEE, per germline (reference sequence). The CDR3 has 14 residues. Deletions cut 4 bases from V and 5 bases from J, with 13 bases between. The CDR3 region has the DNA TGTGCCAGCAGCCAAGTCAGGGGTAACAATGAGCAGTTCTTC. Amino acids: CASSQVRGNNEQFF. The full variable domain, completed using reference TRBV5-5 and TRBJ2-1, is DAGVTQSPTHLIKTRGQQVTLRCSPISGHKSVSWYQQVLGQGPQFIFQYYEKEERGRGNFPDRFSARQFPNYSSELNVNALLLGDSALYLCASSQVRGNNEQFFGPGTRLTVL.

This rearrangement joins TRBV7-9 to TRBJ2-7; D is possibly TRBD2 (5 bases). Germline V gives CDR1 SEHNR, CDR2 FQNEAQ (reference sequence). The CDR3 totals 13 residues. Trimming pared 5 bases from V and 5 bases from J, leaving 13 bases between. CDR3 DNA: TGTGCCAGCAGCCCCTTAGGGCGGGACGAGCAGTACTTC. Its protein is CASSPLGRDEQYF.